This TCR beta chain appears in the sequencing data of a study of identical twins. Healthy Caucasians made up all donors. A universal primer binding site was introduced by template switching. The final cDNA contained unique molecular identifiers. TCRdb used MiXCR to reprocess the 5' RACE reads, holding one entry per CDR3 protein. This sample has 1.5 million to 2 million distinct CDR3 sequences, with about 30% found just once. CDR1 LNHNV and CDR2 YYDKDF come from the germline V gene (reference sequence). CDR3 size: 16 residues. Trimming removed 0 bases from V and 8 bases from J, with 16 bases in between.

Material: cord blood. V usage is TRBV15 and J usage is TRBJ1-4; D remains ambiguous. The TCR originated in a newborn girl in good health. The DNA of the CDR3 is TGTGCCACCAGCAGAGATAGGACGACCTTCGTCGAAAAACTGTTTTTT. Its translation is CATSRDRTTFVEKLFF.